This TCR beta chain was identified during a study of cytomegalovirus exposure and HLA in healthy donors. A note on this clone: The target antigen is unknown.

Germline V gene data show CDR1 as SGHNT and CDR2 as YYREEE (reference sequence). The CDR3 is 16 residues long. Deletions cut 4 bases from V and 0 bases from J, with 14 bases between. The PCR had 60 Vbeta and 13 Jbeta primers. Sequencing was performed with immunoSEQ multiplex PCR; in TCRdb, only in-frame clones are kept and a portion is missing. The table has some 110,000 clones, 55% to 65% seen once. Points from the study as a whole: Rarity held for most TCR sequences, but there were some public TCRs that occurred in many donors.

The V and J genes are TRBV5-4 and TRBJ2-1; D is perhaps TRBD2 (6 bases). This TCR was recovered from a woman aged 30 to 39 in good health and CMV-seronegative. Material for sequencing was PBMCs. As DNA, the CDR3 is TGTGCCAGCAGCCGAGGGGAGGACCTCTCCTACAATGAGCAGTTCTTC. As protein: CASSRGEDLSYNEQFF.